One sample yielded the 22 T cell receptor beta chains listed below, sequenced in a study of technical replicates of blood from a handful of donors. The table came from immunoSEQ multiplex PCR; TCRdb's copy has only in-frame clones and leaves some out. Among about 89,000 clones listed, roughly 94% were seen once. The sample consisted of T cells isolated from PBMCs. These receptor sequences come from a human donor in good health.

The rearrangement uses TRBV28 and TRBJ2-3; 7 bases fit TRBD1. CDR3 length: 17 residues. The V segment lost 2 bases and the J segment 0 bases; nucleotides outside the gene matches: 8. The germline gives CDR1 MDHEN, CDR2 SYDVKM. The CDR3 sequence: CASSLDPGTASTDTQYF. As DNA, the CDR3 is TGTGCCAGCAGTTTAGACCCCGGGACAGCTAGCACAGATACGCAGTATTTT.

The rearrangement joins TRBV11-1 to TRBJ2-1; D is unclear. Trimming removed 3 bases at V and 6 bases at J, with 15 bases between. The CDR3 has 15 amino acids. Germline-derived CDR1 and CDR2 are SGHAT and FQDESV (reference sequence). CDR3 residues: CASSFSIQARNEQFF. In DNA form, the CDR3 reads TGTGCCAGCAGCTTCAGCATCCAGGCTCGCAATGAGCAGTTCTTC.

The gene calls are TRBV7-9 and TRBJ2-7; 7 bases map to TRBD1. CDR3 length: 15 residues. Germline lookup yields CDR1 SEHNR and CDR2 FQNEAQ (reference sequence). Trimming removed 5 bases from V and 0 bases from J; junction bases left unmatched: 7. CDR3 loop: CASSLEGTVSYEQYF. The DNA of the CDR3 is TGTGCCAGCAGCCTCGAAGGGACAGTCTCCTACGAGCAGTACTTC.

The chain is built from TRBV28 and TRBJ2-7, with D unresolved. The length of the CDR3 is 14 residues. The V end lost 6 bases, the J end lost 2 bases, and 14 bases lay between the germline ends. Germline V gives CDR1 MDHEN, CDR2 SYDVKM. The CDR3 bases are TGTGCCAGCAGCAACACCCTTCCCCCCTACGAGCAGTACTTC. Protein product: CASSNTLPPYEQYF.

The rearrangement joins TRBV4-1 to TRBJ1-5; a weak D match, TRBD1 (5 bases). Germline assignment: CDR1 MGHRA and CDR2 YSYEKL. The CDR3 has 15 residues. Trimming cost V 1 base and J 1 base, with 8 bases left between them. CDR3 bases: TGCGCCAGCAGCCAAGGGGGCTACAGCAATCAGCCCCAGCATTTT. It translates to CASSQGGYSNQPQHF.

The chain employs TRBV13 and TRBJ2-7; D is possibly TRBD2 (6 bases). This CDR3 comprises 14 residues. The V end lost 5 bases, the J end lost 9 bases, and 20 bases lay between the germline ends. Germline CDR1 is PRHDT and CDR2 is FYEKMQ (reference sequence). The CDR3 region is CASSPGTVEKRQYF. CDR3 nucleotide sequence: TGTGCCAGCAGCCCTGGGACTGTCGAGAAAAGGCAGTACTTC.

The chain couples TRBV19 to TRBJ2-6; D uncertain. The V gene lost 3 bases and the J gene lost 2 bases, with 11 bases spanning the gap. There are 16 residues in the CDR3. The germline gives CDR1 LNHDA, CDR2 SQIVND (reference sequence). The CDR3 bases are TGTGCCAGTAGTATGACTCTCTGGGCTGGGGCCAACGTCCTGACTTTC. This translates into CASSMTLWAGANVLTF. Full variable domain (remainder filled in from reference TRBV19 and TRBJ2-6): DGGITQSPKYLFRKEGQNVTLSCEQNLNHDAMYWYRQDPGQGLRLIYYSQIVNDFQKGDIAEGYSVSREKKESFPLTVTSAQKNPTAFYLCASSMTLWAGANVLTFGAGSRLTVL.

The rearrangement links TRBV28 to TRBJ2-4, with D maybe TRBD1 (5 bases). The CDR3 covers 16 residues. Looked up from germline, CDR1 is MDHEN and CDR2 is SYDVKM. Trimming took off 6 bases at V and 0 bases at J, with 15 bases between the two ends. CDR3 protein: CASSPPGSLAKNIQYF. CDR3 DNA: TGTGCCAGCAGCCCCCCAGGGTCACTAGCCAAAAACATTCAGTACTTC.

This chain links TRBV7-9 with TRBJ2-1; tentative D call: TRBD1 (5 bases). Germline CDR1 and CDR2: SEHNR and FQNEAQ (reference sequence). Trimming stripped 0 bases from V and 14 bases from J, with 29 bases between. The CDR3 loop spans 18 amino acids. CDR3 nucleotides: TGTGCCAGCAGCTTAGCAGTGGACCCCAAGGGGCCTGCTCGAACCAAGTTCTTC. Encoded protein: CASSLAVDPKGPARTKFF.

CDR3 DNA: TGCGCCAGCAGTCAAAACGGTGAAGCTTTCTTT. This translates into CASSQNGEAFF. The chain is built from TRBV10-2 and TRBJ1-1; D is undetermined. Germline assignment: CDR1 WSHSY and CDR2 SAAADI. V lost 5 bases, J lost 7 bases, and 8 bases lay in between. The CDR3 has 11 residues.

The chain employs TRBV5-1 and TRBJ1-4, with 7 nucleotides matching TRBD1. The CDR3 loop spans 16 amino acids. Germline lookup yields CDR1 SGHRS and CDR2 YFSETQ. V trimming: 4 bases; J trimming: 3 bases; junction bases outside the gene matches: 9. The CDR3, as DNA: TGCGCCAGCAGCACACCTACAGGGGCCCCTAATGAAAAACTGTTTTTT. This sequence encodes CASSTPTGAPNEKLFF. Full variable domain (outside the CDR3, taken from reference TRBV5-1 and TRBJ1-4): KAGVTQTPRYLIKTRGQQVTLSCSPISGHRSVSWYQQTPGQGLQFLFEYFSETQRNKGNFPGRFSGRQFSNSRSEMNVSTLELGDSALYLCASSTPTGAPNEKLFFGSGTQLSVL.

The rearrangement links TRBV27 to TRBJ2-3, with 11 positions matching TRBD2. CDR1 is MNHEY, CDR2 SMNVEV, per germline (reference sequence). The CDR3 consists of 17 residues. The junction had 4 bases not matched to a gene; V was cut back by 0 bases and J by 2 bases. Written as DNA, the CDR3 is TGTGCCAGCAGTTTATCAGAGGGACTAGCGGCCACAGATACGCAGTATTTT. Translation gives CASSLSEGLAATDTQYF.

V usage is TRBV6-6 and J usage is TRBJ2-3, with no clear D. The germline CDR1 and CDR2 sequences are MNHNY and SVGAGI (reference sequence). This CDR3 is built from 15 residues. Deletions cut 3 bases from V and 0 bases from J, with 10 bases between. The CDR3 bases are TGTGCCAGCAGTTATTGGTCAACTAGCACAGATACGCAGTATTTT. Amino acids: CASSYWSTSTDTQYF.

V is TRBV7-8 and J is TRBJ2-7; D remains unclear. V dropped 4 bases and J dropped 2 bases, with 21 bases sitting between them. The germline V gene has CDR1 SGHVS and CDR2 FQNEAQ. The length of the CDR3 is 17 residues. The CDR3 DNA reads as TGTGCCAGCAGCTCCCCAGTGCGTGGTGCAAGCGCCTACGAGCAGTACTTC. It encodes CASSSPVRGASAYEQYF.

The chain is built from TRBV6-6 and TRBJ1-6; unclear D gene. The V and J ends lost 7 bases and 5 bases respectively, with 9 bases between them. This CDR3 comprises 13 residues. The germline V gene has CDR1 MNHNY and CDR2 SVGAGI (reference sequence). The CDR3 bases are TGTGCCAGCACGGAGCTTAATAATTCACCCCTCCACTTT. Translated: CASTELNNSPLHF.

This sequence joins TRBV2 and TRBJ2-7; D not certain. V lost 5 bases to trimming and J lost 3 bases, with 17 bases between them. The CDR3 spans 15 residues. Germline loops: CDR1 SNHLY, CDR2 FYNNEI. In DNA form, the CDR3 reads TGTGCCAGCAGTTCGCATGGCACCGATCACTACGAGCAGTACTTC. Residues: CASSSHGTDHYEQYF.

This chain connects TRBV14 to TRBJ2-1; no clear D gene. The CDR3 covers 15 residues. With 5 bases removed from V and 0 bases from J, the gap between germline ends came to 11 bases. Germline V gives CDR1 SGHDN, CDR2 FVKESK. CDR3 sequence reads: CASSRSRSSYNEQFF. DNA for the CDR3: TGTGCCAGCAGCAGGAGCCGGAGCTCCTACAATGAGCAGTTCTTC.

The V and J genes are TRBV18 and TRBJ2-5; 7 nucleotides agree with TRBD1. V lost 0 bases, J lost 4 bases, and 2 bases stayed unmatched. Germline V gene sequence: CDR1 KGHSH, CDR2 LQKENI. The CDR3 is 14 amino acids. The DNA for the CDR3 is TGTGCCAGCTCACCACCGGGACAGCGAGAGACCCAGTACTTC. It specifies CASSPPGQRETQYF.

This sequence joins TRBV5-6 and TRBJ2-1, with 8 bases aligning to TRBD2. This CDR3 comprises 17 residues. The V gene end was trimmed by 2 bases and the J gene end by 6 bases; junction bases not matched to a gene: 13. Germline V gene data show CDR1 as SGHDT and CDR2 as YYEEEE. CDR3 DNA: TGTGCCAGCAGCTTTGGACCAGAGCGGGAGATTCCCAATGAGCAGTTCTTC. Encoded protein: CASSFGPEREIPNEQFF.

The rearrangement uses TRBV7-9 and TRBJ1-2, with D hard to call. V lost 6 bases and J 1 base, leaving 12 bases between the germline ends. CDR1 and CDR2 from the germline V gene are SEHNR and FQNEAQ (reference sequence). There are 14 residues in the CDR3. The CDR3 spells CASSRQEINYGYTF. CDR3 coding DNA: TGTGCCAGCAGTCGACAAGAAATTAACTATGGCTACACCTTC. The entire variable domain, with the rest obtained from reference TRBV7-9 and TRBJ1-2, is as follows: DTGVSQNPRHKITKRGQNVTFRCDPISEHNRLYWYRQTLGQGPEFLTYFQNEAQLEKSRLLSDRFSAERPKGSFSTLEIQRTEQGDSAMYLCASSRQEINYGYTFGSGTRLTVV.

This chain joins TRBV10-2 and TRBJ1-2, with 9 bases that match TRBD1. The trim removed 2 bases at V and 8 bases at J, leaving 9 bases unmatched. Germline CDR1 is WSHSY and CDR2 is SAAADI. The CDR3 extends over 15 amino acids. The CDR3 DNA follows: TGCGCCAGCAGTGAGAGCAGCACAGGGGGCGCGGGCTACACCTTC. The encoded protein is CASSESSTGGAGYTF.

The chain joins TRBV9 to TRBJ1-6; tentative D call: TRBD1 (6 bases). CDR3 size: 12 residues. Trimming stripped 3 bases from V and 8 bases from J, with 6 bases between. Per the germline V gene, CDR1 is SGDLS and CDR2 is YYNGEE. CDR3 region: CASSAGDSPLHF. CDR3 DNA sequence: TGTGCCAGCAGCGCAGGGGATTCACCCCTCCACTTT.